This TCR beta chain was identified in a study of ipilimumab plus nivolumab after autologous stem cell transplantation. Broader study findings: Authors suggest TCR repertoire, Treg phenotype and gut microbiota support further study.

This clone was detected once. The antigen is unknown. The data were produced by immunoSEQ multiplex PCR, yet TCRdb's version contains in-frame clones alone and is incomplete. The sample lists tens of thousands of clones, over 80% occurring once. Deletions cut 6 bases from V and 6 bases from J, with 11 bases between. Germline V gene lookup returns CDR1 MNHEY and CDR2 SVGAGI. This CDR3 is 13 amino acids long. The TCR comes from a male donor with diffuse large B-cell lymphoma. The genes are TRBV6-5 and TRBJ2-2; tentative D call: TRBD1 (6 bases). The sample here was PBMCs, taken in a trial of ipilimumab plus nivolumab as post-transplant consolidation. The CDR3 DNA reads TGTGCCAGCAGACAACAGGGTTCCGGGGAGCTGTTTTTT. Encoded protein: CASRQQGSGELFF.